The next 13 T cell receptor beta chains were all read from a single sample in a study of T cell responses to AZD1222 COVID-19 vaccine. Profiling relied on immunoSEQ multiplex PCR, and the TCRdb table lists in-frame clones only, not all of them. The sample carries 130,000 or so clones, about 93% recorded once. The material sequenced was peripheral blood, taken 28 days after the second dose of the MenACWY control vaccine. Receptors were obtained from an adult who received the MenACWY meningococcal vaccine as a control.

The chain recombines TRBV7-2 with TRBJ1-4; D is uncertain. Germline V gene sequence: CDR1 SGHTA, CDR2 FQGNSA. There are 18 residues in the CDR3. V lost 0 bases and J 5 bases, leaving 19 bases between the germline ends. This CDR3 is CASSLARERRGGNEKLFF. For the CDR3, the DNA is TGTGCCAGCAGCTTAGCCCGGGAGAGGCGGGGAGGCAATGAAAAACTGTTTTTT.

In this sample, this clone turned up once. V is TRBV7-9 and J is TRBJ1-4; 7 nucleotides align to TRBD1. This CDR3 is 14 amino acids long. Unmatched junction bases numbered 6, after V lost 5 bases and J lost 6 bases. Germline CDR1 SEHNR, CDR2 FQNEAQ (reference sequence). This chain's CDR3 is CASSNRGGDEKLFF. CDR3 nucleotides: TGTGCCAGCAGCAACAGGGGTGGGGATGAAAAACTGTTTTTT. The full variable domain, its missing parts supplied by reference TRBV7-9 and TRBJ1-4, is DTGVSQNPRHKITKRGQNVTFRCDPISEHNRLYWYRQTLGQGPEFLTYFQNEAQLEKSRLLSDRFSAERPKGSFSTLEIQRTEQGDSAMYLCASSNRGGDEKLFFGSGTQLSVL.

The rearrangement joins TRBV3-1 (or the pseudogene TRBV3-2) to TRBJ1-4; D not resolved. The germline gives CDR1 LGHDT, CDR2 YNNKEL (reference sequence). This CDR3 has 16 amino acids. V gave up 0 bases and J gave up 0 bases, with 8 bases separating them. CDR3 loop: CASSQERIATNEKLFF. The CDR3 nucleotides are TGTGCCAGCAGCCAAGAGCGCATTGCAACTAATGAAAAACTGTTTTTT.

In its sample, this clone was seen once. This chain joins TRBV7-9 and TRBJ1-1; TRBD1 aligns across 9 bases. Germline V gene sequence: CDR1 SEHNR, CDR2 FQNEAQ (reference sequence). CDR3 length: 14 residues. After removal of 6 bases from V and 1 base from J, the junction contained 3 bases not matched to a gene. This chain's CDR3 is CASRKQGANTEAFF. The DNA of the CDR3 is TGTGCCAGCAGAAAACAGGGGGCGAACACTGAAGCTTTCTTT.

The chain carries TRBV28 and TRBJ1-2; D unclear. Germline V gene sequence: CDR1 MDHEN, CDR2 SYDVKM. CDR3 length: 12 amino acids. The germline V and J ends were trimmed by 8 bases and 0 bases, with 7 bases remaining between them. CDR3 loop: CASLGANYGYTF. In DNA form, the CDR3 reads TGTGCCAGCCTGGGAGCTAACTATGGCTACACCTTC.

The genes are TRBV5-3 and TRBJ1-4; D may be TRBD1 (5 bases). TRBV5-3 is reported as an ORF; its role is uncertain. The CDR3 totals 15 residues. V gave up 5 bases and J gave up 2 bases, with 13 bases separating them. The CDR3 DNA is TGTGCCAGAAGGACGAGGGGTGATACTAATGAAAAACTGTTTTTT. Translating gives CARRTRGDTNEKLFF.

This chain joins TRBV27 and TRBJ2-1; 14 nucleotides line up with TRBD2. CDR3 length: 15 amino acids. V was clipped by 5 bases and J by 6 bases; unmatched bases: 3. The germline V gene encodes CDR1 MNHEY and CDR2 SMNVEV (reference sequence). For the CDR3, the DNA is TGTGCCAGCAGTCCTGGGACTAGCGGGAGCAATGAGCAGTTCTTC. Translating gives CASSPGTSGSNEQFF.

The chain recombines TRBV15 with TRBJ2-5; either TRBD1 or TRBD2 may supply D (6 bases each). CDR1 is LNHNV, CDR2 YYDKDF, per germline (reference sequence). The CDR3 sequence is 14 residues long. Trimming pared 5 bases from V and 5 bases from J, leaving 15 bases between. The CDR3: CATSVRGREETQYF. The DNA for the CDR3 is TGTGCCACCAGCGTCAGGGGACGGGAGGAGACCCAGTACTTC.

This clone has only one observation. The V and J genes are TRBV7-2 and TRBJ2-7; 8 bases map to TRBD2. CDR1 is SGHTA, CDR2 FQGNSA, per germline. The CDR3 covers 14 residues. V gave up 7 bases and J gave up 4 bases; unmatched junction bases: 9. This CDR3 reads CASMLGLGRYEQYF. Here the CDR3 DNA reads TGTGCCAGCATGCTGGGACTAGGGCGGTACGAGCAGTACTTC. Looking up the rest from reference TRBV7-2 and TRBJ2-7 gives the full variable domain: GAGVSQSPSNKVTEKGKDVELRCDPISGHTALYWYRQSLGQGLEFLIYFQGNSAPDKSGLPSDRFSAERTGGSVSTLTIQRTQQEDSAVYLCASMLGLGRYEQYFGPGTRLTVT.

The V and J genes are TRBV14 and TRBJ2-2; D possibly corresponds to TRBD2 (5 bases). V was shortened by 2 bases and J by 6 bases, with 10 bases between the two germline ends. Germline V gene data show CDR1 as SGHDN and CDR2 as FVKESK. The CDR3 spans 14 residues. In DNA form, the CDR3 reads TGTGCCAGCAGCCAAATTGGACTGGCCGGGGAGCTGTTTTTT. Amino acids: CASSQIGLAGELFF.

This chain joins TRBV28 and TRBJ2-4; 7 positions match TRBD2. The CDR3 runs 16 residues. Germline CDR1 reads MDHEN; CDR2 reads SYDVKM. The V and J ends lost 2 bases and 6 bases, in that order; junction bases with no gene match: 10. CDR3 nucleotide sequence: TGTGCCAGCAGTTTAAGCGGACTAGTGTTCGCAAACATTCAGTACTTC. This translates into CASSLSGLVFANIQYF. Looking up the rest from reference TRBV28 and TRBJ2-4 gives the full variable domain: DVKVTQSSRYLVKRTGEKVFLECVQDMDHENMFWYRQDPGLGLRLIYFSYDVKMKEKGDIPEGYSVSREKKERFSLILESASTNQTSMYLCASSLSGLVFANIQYFGAGTRLSVL.

The V call is TRBV2, the J call TRBJ1-1; D unresolved. The V gene's germline CDR1 is SNHLY and CDR2 FYNNEI. This CDR3 region has 10 residues. The germline V and J ends were trimmed by 8 bases and 5 bases, with 6 bases remaining between them. The CDR3 nucleotides are TGTGCCAGCCGGGAAACTGAAGCTTTCTTT. Its translation is CASRETEAFF.

The rearrangement uses TRBV18 and TRBJ2-5; TRBD2 matches 7 bases. CDR1 is KGHSH and CDR2 is LQKENI in the germline V gene. CDR3 length: 15 amino acids. J was trimmed by 5 bases and V by 3 bases; bases with no gene match: 9. The CDR3 DNA reads as TGTGCCAGCTCACCCCAGCGGGGACCCCAGGAGACCCAGTACTTC. Protein: CASSPQRGPQETQYF. The whole variable domain, remainder taken from reference TRBV18 and TRBJ2-5, is NAGVMQNPRHLVRRRGQEARLRCSPMKGHSHVYWYRQLPEEGLKFMVYLQKENIIDESGMPKERFSAEFPKEGPSILRIQQVVRGDSAAYFCASSPQRGPQETQYFGPGTRLLVL.